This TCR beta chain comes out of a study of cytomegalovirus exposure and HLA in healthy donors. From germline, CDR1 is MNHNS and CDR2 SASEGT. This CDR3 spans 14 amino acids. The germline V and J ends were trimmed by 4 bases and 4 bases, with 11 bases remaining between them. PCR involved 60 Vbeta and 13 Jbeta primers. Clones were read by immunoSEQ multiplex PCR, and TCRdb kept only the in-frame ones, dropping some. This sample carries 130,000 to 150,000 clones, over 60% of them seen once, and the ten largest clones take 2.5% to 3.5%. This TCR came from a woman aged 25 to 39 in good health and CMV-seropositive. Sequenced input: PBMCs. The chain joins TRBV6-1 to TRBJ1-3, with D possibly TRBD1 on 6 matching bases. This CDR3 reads CASSATGSGNTIYF. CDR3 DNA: TGTGCCAGCAGTGCCACAGGGTCCGGAAACACCATATATTTT.